A selection of T cell receptor beta chains follows, all from one sample in a study of blood T cells in healthy people across ages. A single record per CDR3 protein comes from TCRdb applying MiXCR to the 5' RACE reads. This sample has around 650,000 distinct CDR3 sequences, with 40% to 50% found just once. The material sequenced was blood. The receptor source for this set is an elderly man in good health. CDR3s include the opening cysteine and the closing phenylalanine or tryptophan. The order of the fields is D gene, J gene, clone size, V gene, CDR3 protein, CDR3 DNA. D genes are given only for firm matches. Only some rows state a clone size, as once, few, many or a class for expanded clones.

D gene: NA; J gene: TRBJ2-5; clone size: few; V gene: TRBV20-1; CDR3 protein: CSARGPSPNQETQYF; CDR3 DNA: TGCAGTGCTAGAGGCCCTAGCCCAAACCAAGAGACCCAGTACTTC
D gene: TRBD2; J gene: TRBJ2-1; clone size: NA; V gene: TRBV10-3; CDR3 protein: CAIGEFTSGAYNEQFF; CDR3 DNA: TGTGCCATCGGTGAGTTTACTAGCGGGGCGTACAATGAGCAGTTCTTC
D gene: NA; J gene: TRBJ1-5; clone size: NA; V gene: TRBV4-1; CDR3 protein: CASSQDQWYQPQHF; CDR3 DNA: TGCGCCAGCAGCCAAGATCAGTGGTATCAGCCCCAGCATTTT
D gene: TRBD2; J gene: TRBJ2-1; clone size: NA; V gene: TRBV29-1; CDR3 protein: CSVEWTSFSEQFF; CDR3 DNA: TGCAGCGTTGAATGGACTAGTTTTTCTGAGCAGTTCTTC
D gene: TRBD2; J gene: TRBJ2-7; clone size: few; V gene: TRBV3-1; CDR3 protein: CASSRLAGVGEQYF; CDR3 DNA: TGTGCCAGCAGCCGACTAGCGGGAGTGGGTGAGCAGTACTTC
D gene: TRBD1; J gene: TRBJ1-1; clone size: NA; V gene: TRBV7-9; CDR3 protein: CASSFKNGTGVEAFF; CDR3 DNA: TGTGCCAGCAGCTTCAAAAACGGGACAGGGGTTGAAGCTTTCTTT
D gene: NA; J gene: TRBJ1-2; clone size: few; V gene: TRBV7-7; CDR3 protein: CASSSPRSEESYGYTF; CDR3 DNA: TGTGCCAGCAGCTCCCCTCGGTCGGAGGAGTCCTATGGCTACACCTTC
D gene: NA; J gene: TRBJ2-1; clone size: many; V gene: TRBV7-2; CDR3 protein: CASSLVGGETYNEQFF; CDR3 DNA: TGTGCCAGCAGCTTAGTGGGGGGCGAAACGTACAATGAGCAGTTCTTC
D gene: NA; J gene: TRBJ2-7; clone size: few; V gene: TRBV6-2/TRBV6-3; CDR3 protein: CASKRTTYEQYF; CDR3 DNA: TGTGCCAGCAAAAGGACCACCTACGAGCAGTACTTC
D gene: TRBD1; J gene: TRBJ2-7; clone size: few; V gene: TRBV11-2; CDR3 protein: CASSSLGTGGTYEQYF; CDR3 DNA: TGTGCCAGCAGCTCACTAGGGACAGGCGGAACCTACGAGCAGTACTTC
D gene: NA; J gene: TRBJ1-4; clone size: few; V gene: TRBV27; CDR3 protein: CASSRGSRVEKLFF; CDR3 DNA: TGTGCCAGCAGCCGAGGGTCTAGGGTCGAAAAACTGTTTTTT
D gene: NA; J gene: TRBJ2-1; clone size: NA; V gene: TRBV7-9; CDR3 protein: CASSPSSKDEQFF; CDR3 DNA: TGTGCCAGCAGCCCGAGTAGTAAGGATGAGCAGTTCTTC
D gene: NA; J gene: TRBJ1-6; clone size: NA; V gene: TRBV27; CDR3 protein: CASSSRQANNSPLHF; CDR3 DNA: TGTGCCAGCAGTTCTAGACAGGCTAATAATTCACCCCTCCACTTT
D gene: TRBD2; J gene: TRBJ2-3; clone size: NA; V gene: TRBV20-1; CDR3 protein: CSATLTSGGATDTQYF; CDR3 DNA: TGCAGTGCTACCCTAACTAGCGGGGGGGCCACAGATACGCAGTATTTT
D gene: TRBD1; J gene: TRBJ1-1; clone size: NA; V gene: TRBV20-1; CDR3 protein: CSARVSGGGCEAFF; CDR3 DNA: TGCAGTGCTAGAGTATCAGGGGGCGGTTGTGAAGCTTTCTTT
D gene: TRBD1; J gene: TRBJ2-7; clone size: many; V gene: TRBV3-1; CDR3 protein: CASSRQGTYEQYF; CDR3 DNA: TGCGCCAGCAGTAGACAGGGTACCTACGAGCAGTACTTC
D gene: TRBD1; J gene: TRBJ2-5; clone size: NA; V gene: TRBV25-1; CDR3 protein: CASSEEEGQGKETQYF; CDR3 DNA: TGTGCCAGCAGTGAAGAAGAGGGACAGGGGAAAGAGACCCAGTACTTC
D gene: TRBD2; J gene: TRBJ2-5; clone size: NA; V gene: TRBV28; CDR3 protein: CASSQASGRIQETQYF; CDR3 DNA: TGTGCCAGCAGTCAAGCTAGCGGCCGGATTCAAGAGACCCAGTACTTC
D gene: NA; J gene: TRBJ2-7; clone size: NA; V gene: TRBV20-1; CDR3 protein: CSATSPGDYEQYF; CDR3 DNA: TGCAGTGCTACCTCACCGGGAGATTACGAGCAGTACTTC
D gene: NA; J gene: TRBJ2-5; clone size: NA; V gene: TRBV20-1; CDR3 protein: CSARGGAETQYF; CDR3 DNA: TGCAGTGCTAGAGGGGGAGCAGAGACCCAGTACTTC
D gene: NA; J gene: TRBJ2-2; clone size: NA; V gene: TRBV3-1; CDR3 protein: CASSQGLNTGELFF; CDR3 DNA: TGTGCCAGCAGCCAAGGTTTGAACACCGGGGAGCTGTTTTTT
D gene: NA; J gene: TRBJ2-7; clone size: few; V gene: TRBV27; CDR3 protein: CASSLSGRSIAYEQYF; CDR3 DNA: TGTGCCAGCAGTTTATCTGGGCGGAGTATCGCCTACGAGCAGTACTTC
D gene: TRBD1; J gene: TRBJ1-6; clone size: NA; V gene: TRBV6-5; CDR3 protein: CASSYSTPGTGYNSPLHF; CDR3 DNA: TGTGCCAGCAGTTACTCGACCCCCGGGACAGGGTATAATTCACCCCTCCACTTT
D gene: TRBD1; J gene: TRBJ2-5; clone size: NA; V gene: TRBV7-3; CDR3 protein: CASSPDREQETQYF; CDR3 DNA: TGTGCCAGCAGCCCTGACAGGGAACAAGAGACCCAGTACTTC
D gene: NA; J gene: TRBJ2-1; clone size: NA; V gene: TRBV10-3; CDR3 protein: CAISVAGEQFF; CDR3 DNA: TGTGCCATCAGTGTGGCTGGTGAGCAGTTCTTC
D gene: NA; J gene: TRBJ2-4; clone size: few; V gene: TRBV20-1; CDR3 protein: CSARVSDTIQYF; CDR3 DNA: TGCAGTGCTAGAGTTAGCGATACCATTCAGTACTTC
D gene: TRBD1; J gene: TRBJ2-3; clone size: few; V gene: TRBV24-1; CDR3 protein: CATSARGQGVTDTQYF; CDR3 DNA: TGTGCCACCAGTGCCCGCGGACAGGGTGTCACAGATACGCAGTATTTT
D gene: TRBD1; J gene: TRBJ1-2; clone size: NA; V gene: TRBV20-1; CDR3 protein: CSARDGQGEGYTF; CDR3 DNA: TGCAGTGCTAGAGACGGACAGGGTGAAGGCTACACCTTC
D gene: NA; J gene: TRBJ2-5; clone size: many; V gene: TRBV7-2; CDR3 protein: CASSSLRGRAETQYF; CDR3 DNA: TGTGCCAGCAGCTCACTCAGGGGTCGGGCAGAGACCCAGTACTTC
D gene: NA; J gene: TRBJ1-2; clone size: few; V gene: TRBV20-1; CDR3 protein: CSARVPGVYGYTF; CDR3 DNA: TGCAGTGCTAGAGTTCCAGGGGTTTATGGCTACACCTTC
D gene: TRBD2; J gene: TRBJ2-1; clone size: NA; V gene: TRBV14; CDR3 protein: CASSQDSGTSTYNEQFF; CDR3 DNA: TGTGCCAGCAGCCAGGATTCCGGGACTAGCACATACAATGAGCAGTTCTTC
D gene: NA; J gene: TRBJ1-2; clone size: few; V gene: TRBV29-1; CDR3 protein: CSVEGLMSGYTF; CDR3 DNA: TGCAGCGTTGAGGGATTGATGAGTGGCTACACCTTC
D gene: NA; J gene: TRBJ2-2; clone size: NA; V gene: TRBV6-6; CDR3 protein: CASSTRNTGELFF; CDR3 DNA: TGTGCCAGCAGTACCAGGAACACCGGGGAGCTGTTTTTT
D gene: NA; J gene: TRBJ2-2; clone size: many; V gene: TRBV7-3; CDR3 protein: CASSFQGDWAGELFF; CDR3 DNA: TGTGCCAGCAGCTTCCAAGGGGATTGGGCCGGGGAGCTGTTTTTT
D gene: TRBD1; J gene: TRBJ2-3; clone size: NA; V gene: TRBV4-3; CDR3 protein: CASSRLGQGPSDTQYF; CDR3 DNA: TGCGCCAGCAGCCGGTTGGGACAGGGGCCATCAGATACGCAGTATTTT
D gene: NA; J gene: TRBJ1-5; clone size: NA; V gene: TRBV7-8; CDR3 protein: CASNLVRGNQPQHF; CDR3 DNA: TGTGCCAGCAACTTAGTCAGGGGCAATCAGCCCCAGCATTTT
D gene: NA; J gene: TRBJ2-5; clone size: few; V gene: TRBV5-1; CDR3 protein: CASSLGSGLAETQYF; CDR3 DNA: TGCGCCAGCAGCTTGGGTTCTGGGTTAGCAGAGACCCAGTACTTC
D gene: NA; J gene: TRBJ2-7; clone size: NA; V gene: TRBV2; CDR3 protein: CASKGISYEQYF; CDR3 DNA: TGTGCCAGCAAGGGCATCTCTTACGAGCAGTACTTC
D gene: NA; J gene: TRBJ2-5; clone size: NA; V gene: TRBV20-1; CDR3 protein: CSATWGGRGQETQYF; CDR3 DNA: TGCAGTGCCACCTGGGGGGGGAGGGGGCAAGAGACCCAGTACTTC
D gene: NA; J gene: TRBJ2-7; clone size: few; V gene: TRBV5-1; CDR3 protein: CASSLGSTADSYEQYF; CDR3 DNA: TGCGCCAGCAGCTTGGGTTCGACAGCGGATTCCTACGAGCAGTACTTC
D gene: TRBD2; J gene: TRBJ2-1; clone size: few; V gene: TRBV20-1; CDR3 protein: CSARDRLAASSYNEQFF; CDR3 DNA: TGCAGTGCTAGAGATCGACTAGCGGCCAGCTCCTACAATGAGCAGTTCTTC
D gene: NA; J gene: TRBJ2-3; clone size: NA; V gene: TRBV12-3/TRBV12-4; CDR3 protein: CASSLTGAPSADTQYF; CDR3 DNA: TGTGCCAGCAGTCTCACCGGCGCGCCTAGCGCAGATACGCAGTATTTT
D gene: NA; J gene: TRBJ1-5; clone size: NA; V gene: TRBV7-2; CDR3 protein: CASSLARQGSNQPQHF; CDR3 DNA: TGTGCCAGCAGCTTAGCGCGCCAGGGGAGCAATCAGCCCCAGCATTTT
D gene: NA; J gene: TRBJ2-5; clone size: NA; V gene: TRBV30; CDR3 protein: CAWTPGGGAETQYF; CDR3 DNA: TGTGCCTGGACCCCAGGAGGGGGCGCGGAGACCCAGTACTTC
D gene: TRBD2; J gene: TRBJ2-7; clone size: NA; V gene: TRBV20-1; CDR3 protein: CSAPRGAGGRGEQYF; CDR3 DNA: TGCAGTGCTCCACGAGGAGCGGGAGGAAGAGGCGAGCAGTACTTC
D gene: TRBD1; J gene: TRBJ1-5; clone size: NA; V gene: TRBV20-1; CDR3 protein: CSARDHRGGQPQHF; CDR3 DNA: TGCAGTGCTAGAGATCACAGGGGGGGCCAGCCCCAGCATTTT
D gene: TRBD2; J gene: TRBJ2-7; clone size: few; V gene: TRBV20-1; CDR3 protein: CSANNLAGVHYEQYF; CDR3 DNA: TGCAGTGCCAACAATCTAGCGGGAGTCCACTACGAGCAGTACTTC
D gene: NA; J gene: TRBJ1-5; clone size: NA; V gene: TRBV27; CDR3 protein: CASSLHLAGGNQPQHF; CDR3 DNA: TGTGCCAGCAGTTTACATTTGGCAGGTGGCAATCAGCCCCAGCATTTT